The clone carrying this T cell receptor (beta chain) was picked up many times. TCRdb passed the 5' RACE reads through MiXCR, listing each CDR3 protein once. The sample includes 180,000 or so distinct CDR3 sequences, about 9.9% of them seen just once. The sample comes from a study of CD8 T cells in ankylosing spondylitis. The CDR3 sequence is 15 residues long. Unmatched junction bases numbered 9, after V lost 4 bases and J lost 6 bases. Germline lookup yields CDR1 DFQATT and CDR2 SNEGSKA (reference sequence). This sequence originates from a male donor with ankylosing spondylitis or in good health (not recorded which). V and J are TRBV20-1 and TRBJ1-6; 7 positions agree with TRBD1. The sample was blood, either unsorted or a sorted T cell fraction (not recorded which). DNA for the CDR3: TGCAGTGCTACTGAGACAGGGCCCCTTAATTCACCCCTCCACTTT. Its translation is CSATETGPLNSPLHF.